This paragraph covers one T cell receptor beta chain sequence. Produced via immunoSEQ multiplex PCR; TCRdb's table is partial and in-frame only. The data hold 55,000 to 80,000 clones, with 84% observed a single time. J lost 4 bases, V lost 4 bases, and 11 bases had no gene match. Per germline, CDR1 SGHAT and CDR2 FQNNGV. CDR3 size: 17 residues. This specimen comes from a study of T cells in localized non-small cell lung cancer. This chain joins TRBV11-2 and TRBJ2-2, with 8 nucleotides matching TRBD2. This clonotype originated in a female donor older than 55 with stage I lung adenocarcinoma. The material was peripheral blood, obtained before any cancer treatment. In nucleotides, the CDR3 is TGTGCCAGCAGCTCTCCGAGCGGGAGCGTCGGCACCGGGGAGCTGTTTTTT. This sequence encodes CASSSPSGSVGTGELFF.